Listed below are T cell receptor beta chains from one sample, sequenced in a study of CD8 T cells in ankylosing spondylitis. MiXCR, applied by TCRdb to the 5' RACE reads, yields one record per CDR3 protein. The table lists 700,000 or so distinct CDR3 sequences, over 15% of them singletons, with about 20% in the top ten. The sample taken for sequencing was blood, either unsorted or a sorted T cell fraction (not recorded which). The receptors were sampled from a male donor with ankylosing spondylitis. Each CDR3 is given with its conserved first and last residue. Each record gives: V gene, clone size, D gene, J gene, CDR3 protein, CDR3 DNA. D genes are given only for firm matches. Only part of the rows carry a size: once, few, many, or a class if the clone is expanded.

V: TRBV7-3
size: many
D: TRBD1
J: TRBJ1-2
CDR3: CASSSYRDRGGGYTF
DNA: TGTGCCAGCAGCTCATACCGGGACAGGGGAGGCGGCTACACCTTC

V: TRBV27
size: few
D: TRBD1
J: TRBJ1-1
CDR3: CASSRDSSNEAFF
DNA: TGTGCCAGCAGCAGGGACAGTTCGAATGAAGCTTTCTTT

V: TRBV2
size: -
D: -
J: TRBJ2-7
CDR3: CASSEAGIGLSGEQYF
DNA: TGTGCCAGCAGTGAAGCGGGTATAGGGCTGTCTGGCGAGCAGTACTTC

V: TRBV11-2
size: -
D: TRBD1
J: TRBJ2-1
CDR3: CASSPTRDRKNNEQFF
DNA: TGTGCCAGCAGTCCGACGAGGGACAGGAAAAACAATGAGCAGTTCTTC

V: TRBV7-6
size: -
D: -
J: TRBJ1-6
CDR3: CASSLDDGHSPLHF
DNA: TGTGCCAGCAGCTTAGATGATGGGCATTCACCCCTCCACTTT

V: TRBV10-1
size: few
D: -
J: TRBJ2-7
CDR3: CASRTGNLPYEQYF
DNA: TGCGCCAGCAGGACAGGCAACCTTCCCTACGAGCAGTACTTC

V: TRBV30
size: few
D: -
J: TRBJ1-2
CDR3: CAWTGGDYGYTF
DNA: TGTGCCTGGACGGGGGGGGACTATGGCTACACCTTC

V: TRBV6-1
size: few
D: TRBD1
J: TRBJ1-5
CDR3: CASSPDRGPYQPQHF
DNA: TGTGCCAGCAGTCCAGACAGGGGGCCCTATCAGCCCCAGCATTTT

V: TRBV3-1
size: -
D: TRBD1
J: TRBJ2-7
CDR3: CASSWGRGMYEQYF
DNA: TGTGCCAGCAGCTGGGGCAGGGGGATGTACGAGCAGTACTTC

V: TRBV7-9
size: -
D: -
J: TRBJ2-5
CDR3: CASSPLRGLIQETQYF
DNA: TGTGCCAGCAGCCCACTGCGAGGCCTAATTCAAGAGACCCAGTACTTC

V: TRBV12-3/TRBV12-4
size: -
D: TRBD1
J: TRBJ2-6
CDR3: CASRQGADGANVLTF
DNA: TGTGCCAGCAGGCAGGGGGCGGATGGGGCCAACGTCCTGACTTTC

V: TRBV7-3
size: few
D: -
J: TRBJ2-1
CDR3: CASSPDGTAYNEQFF
DNA: TGTGCCAGCAGCCCCGATGGGACCGCCTACAATGAGCAGTTCTTC